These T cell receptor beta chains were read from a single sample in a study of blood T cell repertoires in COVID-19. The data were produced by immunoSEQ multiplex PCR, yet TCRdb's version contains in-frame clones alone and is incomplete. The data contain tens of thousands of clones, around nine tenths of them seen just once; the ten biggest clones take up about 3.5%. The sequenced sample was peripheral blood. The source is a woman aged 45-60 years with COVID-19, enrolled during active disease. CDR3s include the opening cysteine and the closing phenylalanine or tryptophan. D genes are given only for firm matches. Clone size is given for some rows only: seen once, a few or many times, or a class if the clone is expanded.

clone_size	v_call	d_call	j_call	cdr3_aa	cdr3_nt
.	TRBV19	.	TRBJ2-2	CASSIAVAGELFF	TGTGCCAGTAGTATAGCGGTTGCCGGGGAGCTGTTTTTT
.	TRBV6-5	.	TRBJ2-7	CASVNYEQYF	TGTGCCAGCGTCAACTACGAGCAGTACTTC
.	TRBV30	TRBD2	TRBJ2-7	CAWSKGREAPYEQYF	TGTGCCTGGAGTAAGGGACGGGAGGCCCCCTACGAGCAGTACTTC
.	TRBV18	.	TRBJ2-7	CASSPRSSYEQYF	TGTGCCAGCTCACCACGGAGCTCCTACGAGCAGTACTTC
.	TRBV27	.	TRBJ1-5	CASSYQQAGPQHF	TGTGCCAGCAGTTATCAACAGGCTGGGCCCCAGCATTTT
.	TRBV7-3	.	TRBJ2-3	CASSPRGGDTQYF	TGTGCCAGCAGCCCGCGCGGTGGAGATACGCAGTATTTT
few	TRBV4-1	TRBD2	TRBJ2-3	CASSQGRGGGKTDTQYF	TGCGCCAGCAGCCAAGGCCGGGGCGGGGGGAAAACAGATACGCAGTATTTT
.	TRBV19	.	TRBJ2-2	CASTAIMGGELFF	TGTGCCAGTACAGCGATTATGGGCGGGGAGCTGTTTTTT
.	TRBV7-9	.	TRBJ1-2	CASSPRGYGYTF	TGTGCCAGCAGCCCCAGAGGCTATGGCTACACCTTC
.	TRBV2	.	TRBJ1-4	CASSDSGGNEKLFF	TGTGCCAGCAGTGACTCCGGGGGGAATGAAAAACTGTTTTTT
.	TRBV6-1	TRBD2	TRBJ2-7	CASSEARGTSGYEQYF	TGTGCCAGCAGTGAAGCGCGGGGGACTAGCGGATACGAGCAGTACTTC
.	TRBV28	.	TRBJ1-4	CASSPAGRGEKLFF	TGTGCCAGCAGTCCGGCCGGGAGAGGAGAAAAACTGTTTTTT
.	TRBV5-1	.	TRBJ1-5	CASSSGGIDQPQHF	TGCGCCAGCAGCTCGGGGGGGATAGATCAGCCCCAGCATTTT
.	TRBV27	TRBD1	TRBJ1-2	CASSPGTEGGYTF	TGTGCCAGCAGTCCAGGGACAGAAGGGGGCTACACCTTC
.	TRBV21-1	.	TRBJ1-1	CASSKEERNTEAFF	TGTGCCAGCAGCAAAGAGGAGCGGAACACTGAAGCTTTCTTT
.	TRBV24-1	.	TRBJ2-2	CATMPGSPANTGELFF	TGTGCCACCATGCCAGGGTCCCCCGCGAACACCGGGGAGCTGTTTTTT
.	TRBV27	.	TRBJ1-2	CASSPIYGGMNYGYTF	TGTGCCAGCAGTCCTATCTATGGCGGGATGAACTATGGCTACACCTTC
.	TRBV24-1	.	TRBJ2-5	CATSDGAVETQYF	TGTGCCACCAGTGATGGGGCGGTGGAGACCCAGTACTTC
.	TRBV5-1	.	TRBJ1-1	CASSYDGGTEAFF	TGCGCCAGCAGCTACGACGGAGGGACTGAAGCTTTCTTT
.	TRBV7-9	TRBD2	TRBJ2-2	CASSPWGGSTGELFF	TGTGCCAGCAGCCCCTGGGGAGGGTCCACCGGGGAGCTGTTTTTT
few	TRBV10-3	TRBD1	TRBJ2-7	CAISGAGTGGVVQYF	TGTGCCATCAGTGGGGCCGGGACAGGAGGAGTAGTGCAGTACTTC
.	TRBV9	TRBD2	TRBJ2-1	CASSQYWTSGRHEQFF	TGTGCCAGCAGCCAATATTGGACTAGTGGCCGACATGAGCAGTTCTTC
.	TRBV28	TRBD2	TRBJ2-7	CASSSAGDEQYF	TGTGCCAGCAGCTCCGCGGGGGACGAGCAGTACTTC
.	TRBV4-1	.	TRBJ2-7	CASSQDLDGLGQSHYEQYF	TGCGCCAGCAGCCAAGATCTAGACGGACTTGGACAGTCCCACTACGAGCAGTACTTC
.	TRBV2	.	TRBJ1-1	CASRGERLGGTEAFF	TGTGCCAGCAGGGGAGAGAGACTGGGGGGCACTGAAGCTTTCTTT
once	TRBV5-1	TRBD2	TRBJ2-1	CASSLIQLAGAGLFF	TGCGCCAGCAGCTTGATTCAGCTAGCGGGTGCTGGGTTGTTCTTC
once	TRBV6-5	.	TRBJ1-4	CASTGYEKLFF	TGTGCCAGCACGGGTTATGAAAAACTGTTTTTT
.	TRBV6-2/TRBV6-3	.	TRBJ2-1	CASSLETGFSYNEQFF	TGTGCCAGCAGCCTCGAAACGGGATTCTCCTACAATGAGCAGTTCTTC
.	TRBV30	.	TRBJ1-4	CAWSVNNWAGEKLFF	TGTGCCTGGAGTGTAAACAATTGGGCGGGTGAAAAACTGTTTTTT
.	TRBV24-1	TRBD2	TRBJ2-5	CATSDQGLGSASETQYF	TGTGCCACCAGTGATCAGGGACTAGGGTCTGCCTCGGAGACCCAGTACTTC
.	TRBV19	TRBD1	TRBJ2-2	CASNSATGTTGELFF	TGTGCCAGTAATTCCGCGACAGGGACGACCGGGGAGCTGTTTTTT
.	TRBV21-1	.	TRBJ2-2	CASSKESTREGVSGELFF	TGTGCCAGCAGCAAAGAATCGACGCGGGAGGGGGTGAGCGGGGAGCTGTTTTTT
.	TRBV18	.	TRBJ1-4	CASSLVGGNEKLFF	TGTGCCAGCTCACTGGTCGGAGGTAATGAAAAACTGTTTTTT
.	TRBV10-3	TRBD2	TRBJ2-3	CAISSTGTSGGTDTQYF	TGTGCCATCAGTTCTACCGGGACTAGCGGGGGCACAGATACGCAGTATTTT
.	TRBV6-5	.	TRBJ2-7	CASRTEGYYEQYF	TGTGCCAGCAGGACCGAGGGCTACTACGAGCAGTACTTC
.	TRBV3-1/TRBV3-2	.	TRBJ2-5	CASSFLTGGKETQYF	TGTGCCAGCAGTTTCTTAACCGGGGGTAAAGAGACCCAGTACTTC
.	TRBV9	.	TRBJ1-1	CASSVGILPPGDTEAFF	TGTGCCAGCAGCGTAGGGATCCTCCCCCCAGGGGACACTGAAGCTTTCTTT
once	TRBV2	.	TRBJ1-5	CASSEVPGYSNQPQHF	TGTGCCAGCAGTGAAGTCCCAGGGTATAGCAATCAGCCCCAGCATTTT
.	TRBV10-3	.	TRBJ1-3	CAISDRGFSGNTIYF	TGTGCCATCAGTGATCGGGGATTCTCTGGAAACACCATATATTTT
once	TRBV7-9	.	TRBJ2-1	CASSSLRTKIGEQFF	TGTGCCAGCAGCTCTCTGAGGACTAAGATTGGTGAGCAGTTCTTC
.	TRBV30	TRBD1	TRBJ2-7	CAWSADRGPYEQYF	TGTGCCTGGAGTGCGGACAGGGGGCCCTACGAGCAGTACTTC
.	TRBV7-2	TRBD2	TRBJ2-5	CASSLEAGAPETQYF	TGTGCCAGCAGCCTAGAAGCGGGAGCGCCTGAGACCCAGTACTTC
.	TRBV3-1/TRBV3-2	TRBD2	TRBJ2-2	CASSRSGRASGELFF	TGTGCCAGCAGCCGAAGCGGGAGGGCTTCCGGGGAGCTGTTTTTT
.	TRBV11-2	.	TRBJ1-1	CASSLERQALGTEAFF	TGTGCCAGCAGCTTAGAAAGACAGGCCCTTGGCACTGAAGCTTTCTTT
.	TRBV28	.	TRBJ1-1	CASSSPRGMGSTEAFF	TGTGCCAGCAGTTCTCCCCGGGGGATGGGTAGCACTGAAGCTTTCTTT
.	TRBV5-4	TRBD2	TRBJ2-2	CASSSGTRITGELFF	TGTGCCAGCAGCTCCGGGACTAGGATCACCGGGGAGCTGTTTTTT
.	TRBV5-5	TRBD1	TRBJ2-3	CASSLLGQLQYF	TGTGCCAGCAGCTTGCTGGGACAGCTGCAGTATTTT
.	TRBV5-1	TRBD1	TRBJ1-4	CASSPLDRVKKLFF	TGCGCCAGCAGCCCCCTAGACAGGGTGAAAAAACTGTTTTTT
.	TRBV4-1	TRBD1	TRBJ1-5	CASSRDRGRNQPQHF	TGCGCCAGCAGTCGTGACAGGGGGCGCAATCAGCCCCAGCATTTT
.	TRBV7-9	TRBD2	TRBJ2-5	CASSFQLAGGQETQYF	TGTGCCAGCAGCTTCCAACTAGCGGGAGGCCAAGAGACCCAGTACTTC
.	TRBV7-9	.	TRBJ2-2	CASSTTGELFF	TGTGCCAGCAGCACCACAGGGGAGCTGTTTTTT
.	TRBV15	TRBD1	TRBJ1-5	CATSIPGQGSQPQHF	TGTGCCACCAGCATTCCGGGACAGGGTAGTCAGCCCCAGCATTTT
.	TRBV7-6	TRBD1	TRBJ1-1	CASSLGPLRGGQTNTEAFF	TGTGCCAGCAGCTTAGGCCCACTTCGGGGGGGACAGACTAACACTGAAGCTTTCTTT
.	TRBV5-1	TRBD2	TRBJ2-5	CASSLDPRGRLARQETQYF	TGCGCCAGCAGCTTGGATCCACGCGGGAGGTTGGCCAGGCAAGAGACCCAGTACTTC
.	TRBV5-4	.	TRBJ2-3	CASSFSGSVPSTDTQYF	TGTGCCAGCAGCTTTAGCGGCTCCGTGCCTAGCACAGATACGCAGTATTTT
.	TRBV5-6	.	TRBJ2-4	CASSTKGTGTKNIQYF	TGTGCCAGCAGCACCAAGGGAACCGGGACCAAAAACATTCAGTACTTC
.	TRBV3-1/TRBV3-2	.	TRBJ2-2	CASSLGSGWNTGELFF	TGTGCCAGCAGCCTTGGTTCAGGGTGGAACACCGGGGAGCTGTTTTTT
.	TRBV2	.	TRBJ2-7	CASSEKLLAAYEQYF	TGTGCCAGCAGTGAGAAATTGCTTGCAGCCTACGAGCAGTACTTC
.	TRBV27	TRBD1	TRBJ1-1	CASRAITGGPVAEAFF	TGTGCCAGCAGAGCAATAACAGGGGGCCCCGTTGCTGAAGCTTTCTTT
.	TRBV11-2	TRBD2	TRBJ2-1	CASSTLIAGRNEQFF	TGTGCCAGCAGCACCCTCATAGCGGGAAGGAATGAGCAGTTCTTC